The 22 T cell receptor beta chains below come from one sample, sequenced in a study of blood T cells in healthy people across ages (dated by TCRdb to the mid-2010s). Library preparation used 5' RACE. Sequenced using an Illumina HiSeq 2500. A second PCR of about 6 to 11 cycles was run with a J-beta primer mix and a sample-barcoded 5' primer. TCRdb ran its own pipeline on the public reads, namely fastp trimming at Q25 and MiXCR clone calling, and kept in-frame beta chains. Every entry covers one CDR3 protein and lists the most common genes and DNA from its rows. For this sample there are roughly 1,500,000 distinct CDR3 sequences; roughly 32% appear just once. The ten largest clones represent around 10% of the sample. Sequencing input: blood. All receptors derive from a woman in her twenties or thirties in good health.

This chain joins TRBV27 and TRBJ2-1; D not certain. Germline loops: CDR1 MNHEY, CDR2 SMNVEV (reference sequence). V was pared by 0 bases and J by 2 bases, with 14 bases between. The CDR3 contains 17 residues. The CDR3 protein is CASSLSTVIGPYNEQFF. The CDR3 DNA sequence: TGTGCCAGCAGTTTATCCACAGTAATTGGCCCCTACAATGAGCAGTTCTTC.

The chain joins TRBV20-1 to TRBJ2-3; no clear D. Germline values: CDR1 DFQATT, CDR2 SNEGSKA (reference sequence). The CDR3 has 16 residues. V was pared by 0 bases and J by 2 bases, with 15 bases between. CDR3 DNA sequence: TGCAGTGCTAGAGAAGCCGCCCGCAAAGTCACAGATACGCAGTATTTT. It is translated as CSAREAARKVTDTQYF.

This chain connects TRBV27 to TRBJ2-1; a weak D match, TRBD1 (5 bases). Germline V gene lookup returns CDR1 MNHEY and CDR2 SMNVEV (reference sequence). The CDR3 has 15 amino acids. V shed 3 bases and J shed 4 bases, with 13 bases lying between them. DNA of the CDR3: TGTGCCAGCAGTTTTTCGTACAGGCCTTACAATGAGCAGTTCTTC. Its protein is CASSFSYRPYNEQFF.

This clonotype was counted a few times. The rearrangement links TRBV20-1 to TRBJ1-5; the D gene is possibly TRBD1 (5 bases). In germline, CDR1 is DFQATT, CDR2 SNEGSKA (reference sequence). The CDR3 has 13 amino acids. The V gene lost 5 bases and the J gene lost 7 bases, with 15 bases spanning the gap. CDR3 sequence: CSAGRGAGQPQHF. The DNA for the CDR3 is TGCAGTGCTGGGCGTGGGGCAGGCCAGCCCCAGCATTTT.

This clonotype was found a few times. The chain carries TRBV6-5 and TRBJ1-2; 9 bases align to TRBD1. The V gene end was trimmed by 7 bases and the J gene end by 5 bases; junction bases not matched to a gene: 8. CDR3 length equals 14 residues. CDR1 and CDR2 from the germline V gene are MNHEY and SVGAGI. The CDR3 sequence: CASKMTGGKYGYTF. For the CDR3, the DNA is TGTGCCAGCAAAATGACAGGGGGGAAGTATGGCTACACCTTC.

This clonotype has more than one count but fewer than ten. CDR3 protein: CASSSQGTDEQYF. The CDR3, as DNA: TGTGCCAGCAGCAGTCAGGGGACGGACGAGCAGTACTTC. The gene calls are TRBV28 and TRBJ2-7, with D possibly matching TRBD1 (6 bases). CDR1 is MDHEN, CDR2 SYDVKM, per germline. This CDR3 has 13 residues. Trimming took 6 bases from V and 5 from J, leaving 14 bases between them.

The chain is built from TRBV5-1 and TRBJ2-3; tentative D call: TRBD1 (6 bases). Trimming took off 0 bases at V and 5 bases at J, with 10 bases between the two ends. Germline CDR1 is SGHRS and CDR2 is YFSETQ. The CDR3 consists of 14 residues. The CDR3, as DNA: TGCGCCAGCAGCTTGGTGGCAGGGGAAGATACGCAGTATTTT. Protein sequence: CASSLVAGEDTQYF.

This clonotype came up a few times. The chain recombines TRBV11-2 with TRBJ2-1, with 11 bases lining up with TRBD2. There are 17 residues in the CDR3. CDR1 and CDR2 (germline): SGHAT, FQNNGV. After removal of 3 bases from V and 0 bases from J, the junction contained 4 bases not matched to a gene. The chain's CDR3 is CASSFTSGSISYNEQFF. The CDR3 nucleotides read TGTGCCAGCAGCTTCACTAGCGGGAGTATCTCCTACAATGAGCAGTTCTTC.

This clonotype was seen a few times. V usage is TRBV27 and J usage is TRBJ2-5; 9 positions match TRBD2. CDR1 MNHEY and CDR2 SMNVEV come from the germline V gene (reference sequence). V lost 6 bases, J lost 5 bases, and 10 bases stayed unmatched. This CDR3 is built from 15 residues. CDR3 nucleotides: TGTGCCAGCAGCCGAAAGGGACTAGCCGGGGAGACCCAGTACTTC. Protein: CASSRKGLAGETQYF.

The genes are TRBV5-1 and TRBJ2-7, with TRBD2 matching over 11 bases. This CDR3 spans 18 amino acids. Germline-derived CDR1 and CDR2 are SGHRS and YFSETQ. Trimming took 3 bases from V and 3 from J; bases not matched to a gene: 14. CDR3 sequence (DNA): TGCGCCAGCAGCTCTTACGAGACTAGCGGGACCACCCACTACGAGCAGTACTTC. Translated, it gives CASSSYETSGTTHYEQYF.

The chain uses TRBV7-2 and TRBJ2-3, with D unclear. Germline V CDR1 and CDR2: SGHTA, FQGNSA. CDR3 length: 16 residues. Trimming pared 4 bases from V and 4 bases from J, leaving 18 bases between. The CDR3 sequence: CASSSEPRPGPDTQYF. CDR3 coding DNA: TGTGCCAGCAGCTCCGAGCCCCGGCCTGGACCAGATACGCAGTATTTT.

The rearrangement uses TRBV20-1 and TRBJ1-3; D possibly corresponds to TRBD1 (6 bases). The V gene lost 1 base and the J gene lost 0 bases, with 22 bases spanning the gap. This CDR3 spans 19 amino acids. Germline CDR1 reads DFQATT; CDR2 reads SNEGSKA (reference sequence). CDR3 protein: CSARVPPFDRTSSGNTIYF. CDR3 DNA sequence: TGCAGTGCTAGAGTCCCACCGTTCGACAGGACTAGCTCTGGAAACACCATATATTTT.

The CDR3 is CATSRVRRAQETQYF. The CDR3 DNA reads as TGTGCCACCAGCAGAGTCAGAAGGGCTCAAGAGACCCAGTACTTC. The genes are TRBV15 and TRBJ2-5; D remains ambiguous. Deletions cut 1 base from V and 2 bases from J, with 11 bases between. The CDR3 has 15 residues. Looked up from germline, CDR1 is LNHNV and CDR2 is YYDKDF (reference sequence).

In this sample, this clonotype turned up once. The chain links TRBV27 to TRBJ1-4; D is unclear. CDR1 MNHEY and CDR2 SMNVEV come from the germline V gene (reference sequence). Trimming removed 5 bases from V and 10 bases from J, with 11 bases in between. The CDR3 spans 12 residues. The CDR3 here is CASSVNGLKLFF. The CDR3 DNA is TGTGCCAGCAGTGTGAACGGGTTAAAACTGTTTTTT.

A remark on this clonotype: A much larger clone lies one base from this, so it may be a read error. V and J are TRBV29-1 and TRBJ2-1; TRBD2 matches at 7 bases. The length of the CDR3 is 16 residues. CDR1 is SQVTM and CDR2 is ANQGSEA in the germline V gene. As DNA, the CDR3 is TGCAGCGCCGTACCACAGCGGGGCCTCTCCCACAATGAGCAGTTCTTC. It translates to CSAVPQRGLSHNEQFF.

The rearrangement uses TRBV9 and TRBJ2-1, with 12 bases identical to TRBD2. Trimming at V came to 7 bases and at J to 5 bases, leaving 7 bases not matched to a gene. Germline V gives CDR1 SGDLS, CDR2 YYNGEE. The CDR3 is 15 residues long. The CDR3 sequence: CASATSGGSHNEQFF. The CDR3 DNA is TGTGCCAGCGCCACTAGCGGGGGGTCCCACAATGAGCAGTTCTTC.

This clonotype has only a few counts. This chain uses TRBV18 with TRBJ1-2, with D possibly being TRBD1 (5 bases). This CDR3 comprises 15 residues. Trimming left V 3 bases short and J 2 bases short, with 13 bases between. Germline assignment: CDR1 KGHSH and CDR2 LQKENI. In DNA, the CDR3 is TGTGCCAGCTCACCCGTGGCAGGGTACAACTATGGCTACACCTTC. This translates into CASSPVAGYNYGYTF.

The chain has TRBV24-1 and TRBJ1-1; perhaps TRBD1 as D (6 bases). Trimming took 9 bases from V and 1 from J, leaving 11 bases between them. The CDR3 runs to 13 residues. Germline assignment: CDR1 KGHDR and CDR2 SFDVKD. CDR3 DNA: TGTGCCACCGCTCAGGGGCGGAACACTGAAGCTTTCTTT. Its translation: CATAQGRNTEAFF.

This sequence joins TRBV3-1 and TRBJ1-2, with D unclear. Germline V CDR1 and CDR2: LGHDT, YNNKEL (reference sequence). Trimming removed 2 bases at V and 4 bases at J, with 11 bases between. The CDR3 has 14 amino acids. For the CDR3, the DNA is TGTGCCAGCAGCCAAAAATCCCTGGGCTATGGCTACACCTTC. Residues: CASSQKSLGYGYTF.

V is TRBV2 and J is TRBJ2-1, with D maybe TRBD2 (5 bases). The germline gives CDR1 SNHLY, CDR2 FYNNEI. The V gene lost 1 base and the J gene lost 3 bases, with 7 bases spanning the gap. This CDR3 spans 14 amino acids. CDR3 in DNA: TGTGCCAGCAGTGAAGGACTATTCTACAATGAGCAGTTCTTC. Protein sequence: CASSEGLFYNEQFF.

The chain carries TRBV2 and TRBJ2-7; 9 positions match TRBD1. Germline loops: CDR1 SNHLY, CDR2 FYNNEI. This CDR3 has 14 residues. Trimming cost V 3 bases and J 7 bases; bases outside gene matches: 7. The CDR3 loop is CASSEGQGWREQYF. CDR3 DNA: TGTGCCAGCAGTGAGGGACAGGGCTGGCGGGAGCAGTACTTC.

The V gene is TRBV20-1, the J gene TRBJ2-3; unclear D gene. CDR1 and CDR2 (germline): DFQATT, SNEGSKA (reference sequence). This CDR3 is 17 amino acids long. V was cut by 2 bases and J by 0 bases, with 18 bases left in between. CDR3 sequence: CSARSALAVTSTDTQYF. Here the CDR3 DNA reads TGCAGTGCTAGATCCGCCCTTGCGGTTACTAGCACAGATACGCAGTATTTT.